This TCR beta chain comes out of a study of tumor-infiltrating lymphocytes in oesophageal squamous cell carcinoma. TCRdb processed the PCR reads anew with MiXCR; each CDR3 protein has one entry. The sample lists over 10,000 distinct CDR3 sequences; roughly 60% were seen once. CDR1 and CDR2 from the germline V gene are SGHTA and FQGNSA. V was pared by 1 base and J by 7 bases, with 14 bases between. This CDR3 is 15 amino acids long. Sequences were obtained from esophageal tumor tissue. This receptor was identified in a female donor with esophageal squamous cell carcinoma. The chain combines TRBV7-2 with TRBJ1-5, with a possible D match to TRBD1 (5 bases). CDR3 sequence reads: CASSLESGVTQPQHF. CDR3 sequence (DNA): TGTGCCAGCAGCTTAGAGTCGGGGGTTACCCAGCCCCAGCATTTT.